This passage covers 4 T cell receptor beta chains from one sample sequenced in a study of T cells in localized non-small cell lung cancer. Sequencing used immunoSEQ multiplex PCR; TCRdb keeps in-frame clones, though not all of them. The table shows a few thousand clones, with roughly 30% occurring only once. The sequencing here drew on lung tumor tissue, taken before any cancer treatment. The receptors come from a woman aged 35 to 69 with stage III lung adenocarcinoma.

In its sample, this clone was seen a few times. The rearrangement uses TRBV6-8 and TRBJ2-7, with a tentative D call TRBD1 (6 bases). This CDR3 contains 13 residues. Germline assignment: CDR1 MNHGY and CDR2 SAAAGT. V dropped 10 bases and J dropped 2 bases, with 15 bases sitting between them. The CDR3 here is CAISLTGPYEQYF. CDR3 DNA sequence: TGTGCCATCAGCCTGACAGGTCCCTACGAGCAGTACTTC.

The V gene is TRBV30, the J gene TRBJ1-2; the D gene is possibly TRBD1 (6 bases). Germline V gives CDR1 GTSNPN, CDR2 SVGIG (reference sequence). The CDR3 totals 12 residues. With 0 bases removed from V and 8 bases from J, the gap between germline ends came to 10 bases. This chain's CDR3 is CAWSVQRGGYTF. DNA for the CDR3: TGTGCCTGGAGTGTACAGAGGGGGGGCTACACCTTC.

The V and J genes are TRBV25-1 and TRBJ2-7; 9 bases align to TRBD1. Per the germline V gene, CDR1 is MGHDK and CDR2 is SYGVNS. The CDR3 length is 15 residues. The V gene end was trimmed by 6 bases and the J gene end by 2 bases; junction bases not matched to a gene: 8. This CDR3 reads CASRADRGVTYEQYF. CDR3 sequence (DNA): TGTGCCAGCAGAGCAGACAGGGGGGTAACCTACGAGCAGTACTTC.

This sequence joins TRBV5-1 and TRBJ2-3; D is perhaps TRBD1 or TRBD2 (6 bases each). Looked up from germline, CDR1 is SGHRS and CDR2 is YFSETQ. Trimming took off 0 bases at V and 7 bases at J, with 12 bases between the two ends. The CDR3 runs to 14 residues. The CDR3 region has the DNA TGCGCCAGCAGCTTGGAACGGGGGCTAAATACGCAGTATTTT. It encodes CASSLERGLNTQYF.